Listed below are T cell receptor beta chains from one sample, sequenced in a study of blood T cell repertoires in COVID-19. The data were produced by immunoSEQ multiplex PCR, yet TCRdb's version contains in-frame clones alone and is incomplete. The sample carries hundreds of thousands of clones, around nine tenths recorded once. Sequencing was carried out using PBMCs or T cells enriched from blood (not recorded which). The receptors originated from a woman aged 60-75 years in a cohort exposed to, infected with or recovered from COVID-19 (not recorded which). The CDR3 runs from the conserved cysteine through the conserved F or W. Fields, in order: J gene, clone size, D gene, V gene, CDR3 protein, CDR3 DNA. A D gene is named only where the DNA matches it firmly. The size of a clone is reported for some rows only, either as once, few or many, or as a class for expanded clones.

TRBJ1-5 | - | TRBD1 | TRBV5-1 | CASSLGQGERQPQHF | TGCGCCAGCAGCTTGGGACAGGGAGAACGACAGCCCCAGCATTTT
TRBJ2-1 | once | - | TRBV7-9 | CASSPTRSYNEQFF | TGTGCCAGCAGCCCGACTAGATCCTACAATGAGCAGTTCTTC
TRBJ2-7 | - | TRBD2 | TRBV6-5 | CAGRGLAGDSEQYF | TGTGCCGGAAGAGGGCTAGCGGGAGATTCCGAGCAGTACTTC
TRBJ2-2 | - | TRBD1 | TRBV5-1 | CASSWDSPTGELFF | TGCGCCAGCAGCTGGGACAGTCCAACCGGGGAGCTGTTTTTT
TRBJ2-7 | - | - | TRBV28 | CAAQDSAPYEQYF | TGTGCCGCGCAGGACAGCGCTCCCTACGAGCAGTACTTC
TRBJ1-6 | few | TRBD1 | TRBV25-1 | CASSDRRGQNSPLHF | TGTGCCAGCAGTGACCGCAGGGGGCAGAATTCACCCCTCCACTTT
TRBJ1-4 | - | - | TRBV7-8 | CASSLGTGNEKLFF | TGTGCCAGCAGCTTAGGGACGGGGAATGAAAAACTGTTTTTT
TRBJ2-7 | - | - | TRBV5-4 | CASSFGGYVNEQYF | TGTGCCAGCAGCTTCGGGGGTTACGTGAACGAGCAGTACTTC
TRBJ2-7 | - | TRBD2 | TRBV30 | CAWSRKLADNYEQYF | TGTGCCTGGAGCAGAAAACTAGCGGATAACTACGAGCAGTACTTC
TRBJ1-1 | - | - | TRBV5-1 | CASSLGLGTTNTEAFF | TGCGCCAGCAGCTTGGGTCTGGGGACAACGAACACTGAAGCTTTCTTT
TRBJ2-7 | - | - | TRBV13 | CASSYTGFNTYEQYF | TGTGCCAGCAGCTATACAGGTTTTAATACCTACGAGCAGTACTTC
TRBJ1-1 | - | - | TRBV5-4 | CASSFQGKNTEAFF | TGTGCCAGCAGCTTTCAGGGGAAGAACACTGAAGCTTTCTTT
TRBJ2-5 | - | - | TRBV7-2 | CASSLAQGQETQYF | TGTGCCAGCAGCTTAGCCCAGGGGCAAGAGACCCAGTACTTC
TRBJ1-2 | - | TRBD1 | TRBV18 | CASSPLPGQGNYGYTF | TGTGCCAGCTCACCTCTACCGGGACAGGGTAACTATGGCTACACCTTC
TRBJ2-3 | - | - | TRBV10-3 | CATAELDTQYF | TGTGCCACCGCGGAGTTAGATACGCAGTATTTT
TRBJ2-1 | - | TRBD1 | TRBV27 | CASSFVGQVGREEQFF | TGTGCCAGCAGTTTCGTAGGACAGGTGGGCCGGGAAGAGCAGTTCTTC
TRBJ1-4 | - | - | TRBV28 | CASSSYRVLTNEKLFF | TGTGCCAGCAGTTCGTACAGGGTCTTAACTAATGAAAAACTGTTTTTT